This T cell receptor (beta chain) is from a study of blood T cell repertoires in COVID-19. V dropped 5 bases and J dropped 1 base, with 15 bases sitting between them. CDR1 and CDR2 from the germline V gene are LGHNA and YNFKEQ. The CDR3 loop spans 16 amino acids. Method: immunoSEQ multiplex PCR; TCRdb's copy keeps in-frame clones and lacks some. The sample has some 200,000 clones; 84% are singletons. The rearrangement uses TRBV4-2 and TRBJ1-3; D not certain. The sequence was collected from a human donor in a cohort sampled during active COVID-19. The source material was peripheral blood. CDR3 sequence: CASSFGEKRSGNTIYF. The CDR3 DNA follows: TGTGCCAGCAGCTTTGGCGAAAAGCGATCTGGAAACACCATATATTTT.